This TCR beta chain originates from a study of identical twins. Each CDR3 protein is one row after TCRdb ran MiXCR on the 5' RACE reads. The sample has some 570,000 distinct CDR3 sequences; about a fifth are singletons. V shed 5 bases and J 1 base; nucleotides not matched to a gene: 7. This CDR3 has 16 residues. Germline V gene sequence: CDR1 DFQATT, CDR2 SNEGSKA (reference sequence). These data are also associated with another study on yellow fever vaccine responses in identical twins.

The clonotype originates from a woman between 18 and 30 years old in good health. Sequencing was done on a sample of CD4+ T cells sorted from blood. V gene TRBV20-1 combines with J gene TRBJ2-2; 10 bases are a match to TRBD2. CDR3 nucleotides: TGCAGTGCTTTGGGGACTAGCGAGAAGAACACCGGGGAGCTGTTTTTT. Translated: CSALGTSEKNTGELFF.